A single sample gave rise to the 5 T cell receptor beta chains below, sequenced in a study of T-cell memory formation after mild COVID-19. Using its own MiXCR run on the 5' RACE reads, TCRdb lists one record per CDR3 protein. Of around 300,000 distinct CDR3 sequences in the sample, roughly 8% were seen once. Sequenced input: PBMCs or a T cell subset sorted from them (not recorded which). Source of these receptors: a man between 18 and 35 years old who had mild COVID-19 (a few samples of this study predate the infection). Cell type and time point are not known.

A few counts support this clonotype. J is TRBJ1-1 and V is TRBV3-1, with D possibly being TRBD1 (5 bases). V dropped 0 bases and J dropped 1 base, with 12 bases sitting between them. From germline, CDR1 is LGHDT and CDR2 YNNKEL (reference sequence). The CDR3 has 16 amino acids. CDR3 residues: CASSQERAGWNTEAFF. The CDR3 DNA is TGTGCCAGCAGCCAAGAAAGGGCAGGGTGGAACACTGAAGCTTTCTTT.

This clonotype has more than one count but fewer than ten. The chain employs TRBV7-3 and TRBJ2-3; 7 nucleotides match TRBD1. This CDR3 has 15 residues. The germline V gene has CDR1 SGHTA and CDR2 FQGTGA. V was pared by 8 bases and J by 0 bases, with 8 bases of the junction left unmatched. The CDR3 here is CASGELGGSTDTQYF. Here the CDR3 DNA reads TGTGCCAGCGGCGAACTAGGGGGCAGCACAGATACGCAGTATTTT. Full variable domain (rest looked up from reference TRBV7-3 and TRBJ2-3): GAGVSQTPSNKVTEKGKYVELRCDPISGHTALYWYRQSLGQGPEFLIYFQGTGAADDSGLPNDRFFAVRPEGSVSTLKIQRTERGDSAVYLCASGELGGSTDTQYFGPGTRLTVL.

This clonotype was seen many times. The chain has TRBV10-3 and TRBJ1-6; the match to TRBD1 covers 7 bases. Trimming cost V 4 bases and J 6 bases; bases outside gene matches: 9. CDR1 is ENHRY, CDR2 SYGVKD, per germline. The CDR3 sequence is 16 residues long. The CDR3 is CAISGVPGQINSPLHF. CDR3 coding DNA: TGTGCCATCAGTGGGGTTCCGGGACAGATTAATTCACCCCTCCACTTT.

This chain uses TRBV2 with TRBJ1-5; 7 nucleotides agree with TRBD1. Looked up from germline, CDR1 is SNHLY and CDR2 is FYNNEI. The CDR3 totals 13 residues. V was clipped by 4 bases and J by 4 bases; unmatched bases: 1. The CDR3 reads CASSATGNQPQHF. The CDR3 DNA is TGTGCCAGCAGTGCGACAGGGAATCAGCCCCAGCATTTT.

This chain links TRBV19 with TRBJ2-3; D might be TRBD1 or TRBD2, each matching 5 bases. The V gene lost 4 bases and the J gene lost 4 bases, with 18 bases spanning the gap. This CDR3 spans 16 amino acids. Germline V gene data show CDR1 as LNHDA and CDR2 as SQIVND (reference sequence). The CDR3, as DNA: TGTGCCAGTAGTACCTTACTACTAGGGGTGGCAGATACGCAGTATTTT. Residues: CASSTLLLGVADTQYF.